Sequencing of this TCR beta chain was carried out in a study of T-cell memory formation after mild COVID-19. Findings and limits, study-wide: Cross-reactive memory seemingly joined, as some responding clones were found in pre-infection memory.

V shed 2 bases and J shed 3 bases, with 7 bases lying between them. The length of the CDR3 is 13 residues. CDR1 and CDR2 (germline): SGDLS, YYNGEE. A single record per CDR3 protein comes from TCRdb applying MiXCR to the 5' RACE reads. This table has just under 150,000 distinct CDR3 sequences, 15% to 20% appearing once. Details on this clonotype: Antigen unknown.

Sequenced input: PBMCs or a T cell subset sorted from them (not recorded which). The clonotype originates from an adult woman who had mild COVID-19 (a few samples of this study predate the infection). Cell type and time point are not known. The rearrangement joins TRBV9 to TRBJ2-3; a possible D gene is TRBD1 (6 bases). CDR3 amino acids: CASSVQGTDTQYF. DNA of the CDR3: TGTGCCAGCAGCGTGCAGGGGACAGATACGCAGTATTTT. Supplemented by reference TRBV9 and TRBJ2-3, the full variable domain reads DSGVTQTPKHLITATGQRVTLRCSPRSGDLSVYWYQQSLDQGLQFLIQYYNGEERAKGNILERFSAQQFPDLHSELNLSSLELGDSALYFCASSVQGTDTQYFGPGTRLTVL.